The source of this TCR beta chain is a study of identical twins. The CDR3 length is 16 residues. Between the trimmed V and J ends, which lost 4 bases and 3 bases, there was a span of 19 bases. Germline loops: CDR1 MGHRA, CDR2 YSYEKL. One entry per CDR3 protein, called by TCRdb with MiXCR from the 5' RACE reads. This table holds just over 450,000 distinct CDR3 sequences, 13% to 15% found once. This clonotype was picked up a small number of times. These data also formed part of another study, on yellow fever vaccine responses in identical twins.

V usage is TRBV4-1 and J usage is TRBJ2-7; possible D gene TRBD2, 5 bases. The TCR comes from a woman between 18 and 29 years old in good health. The sequencing input was CD4+ T cells sorted from blood. CDR3 DNA: TGCGCCAGCAGCCCATCCCTGACTACTAGAAACTACGAGCAGTACTTC. Translated: CASSPSLTTRNYEQYF.